The present TCR beta chain was sequenced within a study of blood T cell repertoires in COVID-19. About the research overall: T cells, B-cell-depleted T cells, or PBMCs provided the cDNA or gDNA that served as material.

The length of the CDR3 is 17 residues. V trimming: 3 bases; J trimming: 2 bases; junction bases outside the gene matches: 3. In germline, CDR1 is MGHRA, CDR2 YSYEKL. Original handling: By means of reference gene primer amplification, nucleated cell counts were estimated. Some clones are missing from TCRdb's copy, which holds only in-frame ones; the method was immunoSEQ multiplex PCR. Clonal size and the V and J genes are those of that table, whereas D and trimming came from the DNA. The data contain 130,000 to 150,000 clones, more than 80% of them singletons. The V call is TRBV4-1, the J call TRBJ2-5, with TRBD2 matching over 16 bases. Material: peripheral blood. This receptor was obtained from a woman older than 75 in a cohort sampled during active or convalescent COVID-19. Here the CDR3 DNA reads TGCGCCAGCAGCCATCAGGGACTAGCGGGGGGGCAAGAGACCCAGTACTTC. It yields the protein CASSHQGLAGGQETQYF.